The entry below describes one TCR beta chain. At one of its ends the junction is not consistent with the germline gene, which may arise from a read error. This sample's RNA came from whole unsorted tissue. Distant lung tissue was collected more than 3 cm away from the tumor edge. Germline CDR1 and CDR2: MNHEY and SVGAGI. The CDR3 length is 16 residues. These data originate in a study of tumor and adjacent non-tumor tissue in lung cancer. Study information: On average, productive TCRbeta reads reached about 4 million per sample.

Three rounds of nested PCR, following a modified ARM-PCR protocol, produced the TCRbeta library. TCRdb redid the calling of the multiplex PCR reads with MiXCR, one entry per CDR3 protein. This table holds 94,000 or so distinct CDR3 sequences, around 82% found once. The receptor comes from a woman aged 45-59 years with non-small cell lung cancer. The sample comprised distant non-tumor lung tissue. The rearrangement links TRBV6-5 to TRBJ1-1; weak D call: TRBD1 (5 bases). The CDR3 DNA sequence: TGTGTCAACCATTTTTTTCGCCGGGACCTAAACACTGAAGCTCTCTTT. Translated: CVNHFFRRDLNTEALF.